This T cell receptor beta chain appears in the sequencing data of a study of blood T cells in healthy people across ages. Study-level results: Calculation of diversity from one million T cells yielded estimates considered to be underestimates. Bulk PBMC profiling left naive and antigen-experienced comparisons inconclusive. Long-lived donors had more naive CD4+ cells and higher diversity than aged donors.

The authors ran a second PCR of 7 to 11 cycles using a sample-barcoded 5' primer and a J-beta primer mix. Researchers report that a template-switch adaptor with 12 random nucleotides tagged each cDNA molecule. MiXCR, run by TCRdb on the 5' RACE reads, gives a single entry per CDR3 protein. Here the sample spans roughly 1.5 million distinct CDR3 sequences, under 55% being singletons. Regarding this clonotype: What it recognizes is unknown.

J was trimmed by 3 bases and V by 4 bases; bases with no gene match: 9. The germline CDR1 and CDR2 sequences are MDHEN and SYDVKM. The CDR3 contains 16 residues. This chain joins TRBV28 and TRBJ2-3, with 8 bases that match TRBD2. Sequences were obtained from blood. This clonotype originated in a woman younger than 30 in good health. The CDR3 reads CASSSPGAGETDTQYF. CDR3 coding DNA: TGTGCCAGCAGTTCCCCCGGAGCGGGGGAAACAGATACGCAGTATTTT.